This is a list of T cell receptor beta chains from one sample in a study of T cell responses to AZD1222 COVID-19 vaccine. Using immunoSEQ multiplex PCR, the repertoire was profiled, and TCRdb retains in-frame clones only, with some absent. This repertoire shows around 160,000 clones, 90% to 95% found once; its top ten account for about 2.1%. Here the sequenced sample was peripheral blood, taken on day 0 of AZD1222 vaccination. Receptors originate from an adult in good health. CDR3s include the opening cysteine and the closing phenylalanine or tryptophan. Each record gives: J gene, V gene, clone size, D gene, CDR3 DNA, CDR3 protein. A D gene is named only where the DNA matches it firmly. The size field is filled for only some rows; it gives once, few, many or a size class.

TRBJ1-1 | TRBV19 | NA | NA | TGTGCCAGTAGTAATGCAGGGGTCCGCACTGAAGCTTTCTTT | CASSNAGVRTEAFF
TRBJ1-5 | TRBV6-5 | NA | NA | TGTGCCAGTTCGATAGTCATTAATCAGCCCCAGCATTTT | CASSIVINQPQHF
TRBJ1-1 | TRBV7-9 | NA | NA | TGTGCCACCATGAGGGGGGTGAACACTGAAGCTTTCTTT | CATMRGVNTEAFF
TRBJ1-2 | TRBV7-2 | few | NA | TGTGCCAGCAGCTTAAGGAAAACAGGTGGGGCGACCGATGGCTACACCTTC | CASSLRKTGGATDGYTF
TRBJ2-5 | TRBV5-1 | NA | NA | TGCGCCAGCAGCCCGGGCCAAGAGACCCAGTACTTC | CASSPGQETQYF
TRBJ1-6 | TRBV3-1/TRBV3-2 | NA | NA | TGTGCCAGCAGCCCTCACGGTGAGGGGAGATCACCCCTCCACTTT | CASSPHGEGRSPLHF
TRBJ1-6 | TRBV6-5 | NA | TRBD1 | TGTGCCAGCCAAAACAGGGGGGATTCACCCCTCCACTTT | CASQNRGDSPLHF
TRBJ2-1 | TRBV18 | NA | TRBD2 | TGTGCCAGCTCACCAACCATCCTAGCGGGGGGAAACAATGAGCAGTTCTTC | CASSPTILAGGNNEQFF
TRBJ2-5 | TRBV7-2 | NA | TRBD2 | TGTGCCAGCAGCTTCGGGGGGGCGGAGACCCAGTACTTC | CASSFGGAETQYF
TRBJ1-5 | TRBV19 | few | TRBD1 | TGTGCCAGTAGTAGGGACAGGACCTTAAGGCCCCAGCATTTT | CASSRDRTLRPQHF
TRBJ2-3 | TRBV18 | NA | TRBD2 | TGTGCCAGCTCAACCCGGAGCGGGGGCACAGATACGCAGTATTTT | CASSTRSGGTDTQYF
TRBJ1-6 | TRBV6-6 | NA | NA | TGTGCCAGCAGAACGGACACCCTACGGAATTCACCCCTCCACTTT | CASRTDTLRNSPLHF
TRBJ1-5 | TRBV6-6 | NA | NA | TGTGCCAGCAGCAGGCTTGATGGCAATCAGCCCCAGCATTTT | CASSRLDGNQPQHF
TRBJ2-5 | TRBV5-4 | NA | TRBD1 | TGTGCCAGCAGCCAACAGGGGGGCTCGGAGACCCAGTACTTC | CASSQQGGSETQYF
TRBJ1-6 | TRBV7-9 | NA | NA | TGTGCCAGCAGCTCATATGAGAATTCACCCCTCCACTTT | CASSSYENSPLHF
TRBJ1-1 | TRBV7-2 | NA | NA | TGTGCCAGCAGCCTGACACTGAGGACTGAAGCTTTCTTT | CASSLTLRTEAFF
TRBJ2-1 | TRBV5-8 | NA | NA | TGTGCCAGCACTCCCAGGAGCCGGTACGGCGAGCAGTTCTTC | CASTPRSRYGEQFF
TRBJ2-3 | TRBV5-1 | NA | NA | TGCGCCAGCAGCTTGGATAGTTCCCCAGATACGCAGTATTTT | CASSLDSSPDTQYF
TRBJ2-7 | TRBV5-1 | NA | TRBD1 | TGCGCCAGCAGCCAGACCGGGACAGGGTACCACGAGCAGTACTTC | CASSQTGTGYHEQYF
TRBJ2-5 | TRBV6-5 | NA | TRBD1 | TGTGCCAGCAGCGACACAGGGGGCGGTAAGACCCAGTACTTC | CASSDTGGGKTQYF
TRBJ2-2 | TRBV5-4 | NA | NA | TGTGCCAGCAGCTTCCACCGACGGGACACCGGGGAGCTGTTTTTT | CASSFHRRDTGELFF
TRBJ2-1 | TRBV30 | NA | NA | TGTGCCTGGAGTGGCCATGTGAACTCCTACAATGAGCAGTTCTTC | CAWSGHVNSYNEQFF
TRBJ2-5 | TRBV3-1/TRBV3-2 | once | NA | TGTGCCAGCAGCCAAGATTGGGAAGAGACCCAGTACTTC | CASSQDWEETQYF
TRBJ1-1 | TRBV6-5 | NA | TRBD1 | TGTGCCAGCAGTAGGGGACAGGGGAACACTGAAGCTTTCTTT | CASSRGQGNTEAFF
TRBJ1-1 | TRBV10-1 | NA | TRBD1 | TGCGCCAGCAGCTCAGGGGGGAGGACTGAAGCTTTCTTT | CASSSGGRTEAFF
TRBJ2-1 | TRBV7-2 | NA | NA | TGTGCCAGCAGCTTAGGGGCCTACAATGAGCAGTTCTTC | CASSLGAYNEQFF
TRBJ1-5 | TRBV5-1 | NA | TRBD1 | TGCGCCAGCAGCTTGGGGACAGGGGGCAGCAATCAGCCCCAGCATTTT | CASSLGTGGSNQPQHF
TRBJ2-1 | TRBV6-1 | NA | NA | TGTGCCAGCAGTGATGCATTATGGAGAGAAAACTACAATGAGCAGTTCTTC | CASSDALWRENYNEQFF
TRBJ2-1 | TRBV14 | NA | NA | TGTGCCAGCAGCCAAGATCCAGGGGACTCCTACAATGAGCAGTTCTTC | CASSQDPGDSYNEQFF
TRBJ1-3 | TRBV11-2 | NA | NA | TGTGCCAGCAGCGAAGGGGAAGGGAGGTCATATTTT | CASSEGEGRSYF
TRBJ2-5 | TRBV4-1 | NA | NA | TGCGCCAGCAGCCCCACGAGGGGGAGGGCCACTGAGACCCAGTACTTC | CASSPTRGRATETQYF
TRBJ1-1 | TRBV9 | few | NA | TGTGCCAGCAGCTCAGAGAACACTGAAGCTTTCTTT | CASSSENTEAFF
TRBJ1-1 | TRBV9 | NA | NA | TGTGCCAGCAGCGTAGATTCAAGCTACACTGAAGCTTTCTTT | CASSVDSSYTEAFF
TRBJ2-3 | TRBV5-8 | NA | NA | TGTGCCAGCAGCGCCGGGACTCGGGCAGATACGCAGTATTTT | CASSAGTRADTQYF
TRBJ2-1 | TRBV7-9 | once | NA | TGTGCCAGCAGCTCATCCCTTGGTGAGCAGTTCTTC | CASSSSLGEQFF
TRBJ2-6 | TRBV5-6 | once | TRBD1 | TGTGCCAGCAGCTGGGGGACAGGTGGGGCCAACGTCCTGACTTTC | CASSWGTGGANVLTF
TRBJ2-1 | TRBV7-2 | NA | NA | TGTGCCAGCAGCTCCCAGGGAATCAATGAGCAGTTCTTC | CASSSQGINEQFF
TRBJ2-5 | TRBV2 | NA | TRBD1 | TGTGCCAGCAGTTGGACAGGGCTTTTACAAGAGACCCAGTACTTC | CASSWTGLLQETQYF
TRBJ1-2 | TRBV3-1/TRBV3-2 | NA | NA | TGTGCCAGCAGGCACACACAGGGCGCAACTGGCTACACCTTC | CASRHTQGATGYTF
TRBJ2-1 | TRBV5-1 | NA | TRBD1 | TGCGCCAGCAGCTTGGGGGGGACAGAGACCAATCAGTTCTTC | CASSLGGTETNQFF
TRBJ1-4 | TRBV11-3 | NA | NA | TGTGCCAGCAGCCCAGGAAGGGGAGAGTTAACTAATGAAAAACTGTTTTTT | CASSPGRGELTNEKLFF
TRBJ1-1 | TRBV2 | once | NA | TGTGCCAGCAGTGCCCCGGAAAGAGCCACTGAAGCTTTCTTT | CASSAPERATEAFF
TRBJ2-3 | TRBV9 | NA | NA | TGTGCCAGCAGCGTAGATCGGGATACGCAGTATTTT | CASSVDRDTQYF
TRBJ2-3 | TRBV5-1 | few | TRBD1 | TGCGCCAGCAGCTATGGGGACAGGGTGGCAGATACGCAGTATTTT | CASSYGDRVADTQYF
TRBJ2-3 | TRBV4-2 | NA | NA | TGTGCCAGCAGCCAAGCGGACAGCACAGATACGCAGTATTTT | CASSQADSTDTQYF
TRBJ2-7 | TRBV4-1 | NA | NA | TGCGCCAGCAGCCAAGCCCTTTTACAGGGAGGTGACGAGCAGTACTTC | CASSQALLQGGDEQYF
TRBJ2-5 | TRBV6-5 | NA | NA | TGTGCCAGCAGGCGACATGTTGGACAAGAGACCCAGTACTTC | CASRRHVGQETQYF
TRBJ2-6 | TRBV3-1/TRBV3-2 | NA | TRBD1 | TGTGCCAGCAGCCACCGGACAGGGGGCGAGGCCAACGTCCTGACTTTC | CASSHRTGGEANVLTF
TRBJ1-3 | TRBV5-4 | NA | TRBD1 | TGTGCCAGCAGTATAGGGGGCGAGGTTACTGGAAACACCATATATTTT | CASSIGGEVTGNTIYF
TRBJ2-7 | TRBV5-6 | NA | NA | TGTGCCAGCAGCTTACAGGGAATTTCCTACGAGCAGTACTTC | CASSLQGISYEQYF
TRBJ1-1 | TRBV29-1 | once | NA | TGCAGCGCCGTCACAGGGTTTACTGAAGCTTTCTTT | CSAVTGFTEAFF
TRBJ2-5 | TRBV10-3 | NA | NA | TGTGCCATCAGTGAGGCTGGGGAGACCCAGTACTTC | CAISEAGETQYF
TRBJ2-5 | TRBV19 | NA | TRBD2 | TGTGCCGTATCGGGGAGGGAAGAGACCCAGTACTTC | CAVSGREETQYF
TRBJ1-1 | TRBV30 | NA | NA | TGTGCCTGGGAGGGTCCGGACACTGAAGCTTTCTTT | CAWEGPDTEAFF
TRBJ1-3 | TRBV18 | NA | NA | TGTGCCAGCGCACAATTCTCTGGAAACACCATATATTTT | CASAQFSGNTIYF
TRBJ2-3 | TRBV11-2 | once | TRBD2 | TGTGCCAGCAGCCCTACTCTGGCCGGGGGGACGCAGTATTTT | CASSPTLAGGTQYF
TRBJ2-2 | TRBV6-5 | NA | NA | TGTGCCAGCAGTTACTCGGGGGTTCGCACCGGGGAGCTGTTTTTT | CASSYSGVRTGELFF
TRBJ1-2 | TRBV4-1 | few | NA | TGCGCCAGCAGCCCTCAGCGACGGCCGGACTATGGCTACACCTTC | CASSPQRRPDYGYTF
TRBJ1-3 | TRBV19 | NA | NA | TGTGCCACGGAGCGCGGTCTCCTCTCTGGAAACACCATATATTTT | CATERGLLSGNTIYF
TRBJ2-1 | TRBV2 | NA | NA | TGTGCCAGCAAGACTTCTAGGGGTAACAATGAGCAGTTCTTC | CASKTSRGNNEQFF